This T cell receptor beta chain is from a study of CD8+CD57+ T cells in acquired aplastic anemia. Whoever was chosen for sequencing had shown CD8+CD57+ cell expansion by flow cytometry. This CDR3 has 16 residues. Germline values: CDR1 SGHAT, CDR2 FQNNGV. Notes on this clonotype: The target antigen is unknown. Mismatch with germline at one junction end may stem from a read error.

Study-wide results and limits: Controls and patients did not differ significantly in CD8+ Simpson's diversity.

Profiles of TCR beta VDJ and CDR3 were generated from a genomic DNA template. One entry per CDR3 protein results from TCRdb running MiXCR on the reads. The sample lists 150,000 or so distinct CDR3 sequences; 45% to 55% were seen once. The specimen was sorted CD4+, CD8+, or CD8+CD57+ T cells (not recorded which) from PBMCs. V is TRBV11-2 and J is TRBJ2-2, with TRBD2 as a possible D gene (6 bases). The origin of this receptor is a human donor with aplastic anemia. As DNA, the CDR3 is TGTGCCAGCAGCGTAGACAGCGGGCAAAGCACCGGGGAGCTGTTTTTT. Its protein product is CASSVDSGQSTGELFF.